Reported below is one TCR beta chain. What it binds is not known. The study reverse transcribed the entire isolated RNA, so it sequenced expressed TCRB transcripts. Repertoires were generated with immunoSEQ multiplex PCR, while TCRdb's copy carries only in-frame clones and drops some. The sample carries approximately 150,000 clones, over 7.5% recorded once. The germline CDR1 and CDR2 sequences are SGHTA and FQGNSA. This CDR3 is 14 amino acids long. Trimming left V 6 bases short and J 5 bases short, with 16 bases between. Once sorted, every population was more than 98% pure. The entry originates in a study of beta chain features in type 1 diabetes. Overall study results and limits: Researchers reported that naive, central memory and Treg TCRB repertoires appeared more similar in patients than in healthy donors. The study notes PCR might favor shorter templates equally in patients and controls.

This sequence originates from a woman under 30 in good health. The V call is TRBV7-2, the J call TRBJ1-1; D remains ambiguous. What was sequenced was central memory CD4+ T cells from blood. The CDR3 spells CASSLTWVGTEAFF. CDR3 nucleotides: TGTGCCAGCAGTCTAACGTGGGTCGGGACTGAAGCTTTCTTT.